This T cell receptor (beta chain) was recovered during a study of blood T cell repertoires in COVID-19. V lost 9 bases to trimming and J lost 10 bases; unmatched junction nucleotides: 7. Germline V lookup: CDR1 LNHDA, CDR2 SQIVND (reference sequence). This CDR3 comprises 13 residues. Some clones are missing from TCRdb's copy, which holds only in-frame ones; the method was immunoSEQ multiplex PCR. The sample has about 67,000 clones, about nine tenths seen once. The chain combines TRBV19 with TRBJ1-6, with 9 bases identical to TRBD1. The specimen was peripheral blood. The TCR sequence derives from a man between 45 and 60 years old with active COVID-19. The CDR3 protein is CASRDRVQSPLHF. The CDR3 nucleotides read TGTGCCAGCCGGGACAGGGTTCAGTCACCCCTCCACTTT.